The clone carrying this T cell receptor (beta chain) was picked up a small number of times. The sample originates from a study of blood T cell repertoires in COVID-19. The cohort comprised adults aged about 18 to 100 years residing in about two dozen US areas. V trimming: 6 bases; J trimming: 6 bases; junction bases outside the gene matches: 4. This CDR3 is 13 amino acids long. The germline gives CDR1 SEHNR, CDR2 FQNEAQ (reference sequence). The assay was immunoSEQ multiplex PCR, and TCRdb's table has in-frame clones only and misses some. The sample lists 490,000 or so clones; approximately 86% were seen once.

The TCR sequence derives from a woman aged 55 to 70 who had recovered from COVID-19. The V call is TRBV7-9, the J call TRBJ1-5; 8 positions match TRBD1. Input material: PBMCs or T cells enriched from blood (not recorded which). CDR3 in amino acids: CASSQTGAQPQHF. As DNA, the CDR3 is TGTGCCAGCAGTCAGACAGGGGCTCAGCCCCAGCATTTT.